This T cell receptor (beta chain) was recovered during a study of T cell responses to AZD1222 COVID-19 vaccine. Profiling relied on immunoSEQ multiplex PCR, and the TCRdb table lists in-frame clones only, not all of them. The table shows 70,000 to 75,000 clones, with less than 85% occurring only once. To note about this clone: What it recognizes is unknown.

Combined were second doses at about 4 or about 12 weeks. V lost 4 bases to trimming and J lost 6 bases, with 13 bases between them. Per the germline V gene, CDR1 is LGHDT and CDR2 is YNNKEL (reference sequence). This CDR3 is built from 13 residues. Overall study results and limits: Vaccine-associated CD4 TCRs spanned spike, dominant at 160-218 and 743-854. All repertoire sampling was performed exclusively after the peak T cell response. As reported, nearly half of all spike-specific TCRs target variant regions that are unmutated.

This TCR came from an adult who received the AZD1222 COVID-19 vaccine. The chain recombines TRBV3-1 (or the pseudogene TRBV3-2) with TRBJ2-7; the D is unclear. The sample in question was peripheral blood, obtained 28 days after the second AZD1222 dose. The CDR3 DNA reads TGTGCCAGCAGCCTGGCAGAACGACTCGAGCAGTACTTC. It specifies CASSLAERLEQYF.